A single sample is the source of the 16 T cell receptor beta chains below, sequenced in a study of cytomegalovirus exposure and HLA in healthy donors. It was with 60 Vbeta and 13 Jbeta primers that the PCR ran. Repertoires were generated with immunoSEQ multiplex PCR, while TCRdb's copy carries only in-frame clones and drops some. The table has 95,000 to 150,000 clones, around 86% seen once. The sample was PBMCs. The receptors here all came from a man aged 25 to 40 in good health and CMV-seronegative.

V and J are TRBV7-2 and TRBJ2-5; perhaps TRBD2 as D (6 bases). Trimming stripped 1 base from V and 2 bases from J, with 14 bases between. The germline CDR1 and CDR2 sequences are SGHTA and FQGNSA. The CDR3 is 16 amino acids. CDR3 sequence: CASSLGGTGQQETQYF. The CDR3 coding sequence is TGTGCCAGCAGCTTAGGAGGGACTGGGCAACAAGAGACCCAGTACTTC.

The V and J genes are TRBV15 and TRBJ2-1; 10 bases agree with TRBD2. V lost 3 bases, J lost 6 bases, and 8 bases stayed unmatched. The CDR3 length is 16 residues. Germline-derived CDR1 and CDR2 are LNHNV and YYDKDF (reference sequence). The chain's CDR3 is CATSSQRGGLGNEQFF. The CDR3 region has the DNA TGTGCCACCAGCAGTCAGCGGGGGGGCCTGGGCAATGAGCAGTTCTTC. Variable domain in full (rest from reference TRBV15 and TRBJ2-1): DAMVIQNPRYQVTQFGKPVTLSCSQTLNHNVMYWYQQKSSQAPKLLFHYYDKDFNNEADTPDNFQSRRPNTSFCFLDIRSPGLGDTAMYLCATSSQRGGLGNEQFFGPGTRLTVL.

CDR3 sequence: CASSRERRGNTEAFF. CDR3 nucleotides: TGTGCCAGCTCACGAGAGAGACGGGGGAACACTGAAGCTTTCTTT. J is TRBJ1-1 and V is TRBV18; D ambiguous. The V gene lost 4 bases and the J gene lost 1 base, with 13 bases spanning the gap. From germline, CDR1 is KGHSH and CDR2 LQKENI. The CDR3 contains 15 residues.

The chain combines TRBV5-5 with TRBJ1-4; 9 bases map to TRBD1. V was pared by 0 bases and J by 7 bases, with 7 bases of the junction left unmatched. Germline V gene sequence: CDR1 SGHKS, CDR2 YYEKEE (reference sequence). CDR3 length: 16 amino acids. CDR3 region: CASSLANDRGTEKLFF. DNA of the CDR3: TGTGCCAGCAGCTTGGCCAATGACAGGGGGACTGAAAAACTGTTTTTT.

The chain is built from TRBV5-6 and TRBJ1-3; D unresolved. The germline CDR1 and CDR2 sequences are SGHDT and YYEEEE. The V end was cut by 1 base, the J end by 11 bases, with 10 bases between. CDR3 length equals 12 residues. The CDR3 sequence: CASSLSGKSIYF. Written as DNA, the CDR3 is TGTGCCAGCAGCTTGTCCGGGAAGTCCATATATTTT.

The chain couples TRBV12-5 to TRBJ1-2, with 8 bases lining up with TRBD1. V lost 5 bases, J lost 8 bases, and 19 bases stayed unmatched. The CDR3 length is 17 residues. Germline V lookup: CDR1 LGHNT, CDR2 FRNRAP. In nucleotides, the CDR3 is TGTGCTAGTGGTCTTGCCCCCTCTGGACAGGGCACCCGGGGCTACACCTTC. It encodes CASGLAPSGQGTRGYTF.

CDR3 DNA: TGTGCCAGCAGCTTAGGGGGACAGTACGAGCAGTACTTC. Translated, it gives CASSLGGQYEQYF. The chain employs TRBV7-8 and TRBJ2-7, with 7 bases that match TRBD1. This CDR3 comprises 13 residues. The germline gives CDR1 SGHVS, CDR2 FQNEAQ. J lost 4 bases, V lost 1 base, and 1 base had no gene match.

In its sample, this clone was seen once. CDR3 residues: CASSLARTSGGHYEQYF. The CDR3 region has the DNA TGTGCCAGCAGCTTAGCCCGCACTAGCGGAGGACACTACGAGCAGTACTTC. V is TRBV7-2 and J is TRBJ2-7, with TRBD2 identical over 8 bases. The V gene end was trimmed by 0 bases and the J gene end by 3 bases; junction bases not matched to a gene: 10. The CDR3 has 17 residues. Germline CDR1 reads SGHTA; CDR2 reads FQGNSA.

J is TRBJ2-7 and V is TRBV19, with D possibly being TRBD1 (5 bases). The CDR3 runs 13 residues. The germline V gene has CDR1 LNHDA and CDR2 SQIVND (reference sequence). Deletions cut 6 bases from V and 3 bases from J, with 12 bases between. The chain's CDR3 is CASSVTERYEQYF. CDR3 DNA: TGTGCCAGTAGCGTGACAGAACGCTACGAGCAGTACTTC.

The rearrangement links TRBV5-1 to TRBJ1-6, with D hard to call. CDR1 and CDR2 from the germline V gene are SGHRS and YFSETQ. This CDR3 region has 14 residues. Trimming removed 2 bases from V and 7 bases from J, with 10 bases in between. As DNA, the CDR3 is TGCGCCAGCAGCTTCGGGAACACCAATTCACCCCTCCACTTT. This codes for CASSFGNTNSPLHF.

The rearrangement links TRBV4-3 to TRBJ2-3; 9 bases align to TRBD1. This CDR3 spans 16 amino acids. After removal of 4 bases from V and 0 bases from J, the junction contained 5 bases not matched to a gene. The germline V gene has CDR1 LGHNA and CDR2 YSLEER. In nucleotides, the CDR3 is TGCGCCAGCAGCCTACAGGGGGCCCCTAGCACAGATACGCAGTATTTT. This codes for CASSLQGAPSTDTQYF.

The chain links TRBV30 to TRBJ2-1; TRBD2 matches at 8 bases. CDR1 GTSNPN and CDR2 SVGIG come from the germline V gene (reference sequence). Losses at the gene ends were 0 bases for V and 0 bases for J; bases not matched to a gene: 7. This CDR3 is 17 amino acids long. CDR3 in amino acids: CAWSVAGAGVSYNEQFF. The CDR3, as DNA: TGTGCCTGGAGTGTAGCGGGGGCCGGGGTCTCCTACAATGAGCAGTTCTTC.

This chain joins TRBV6-1 and TRBJ1-3; no definite D call. CDR3 length: 13 amino acids. Trimming stripped 10 bases from V and 0 bases from J, with 10 bases between. Germline CDR1 reads MNHNS; CDR2 reads SASEGT. The CDR3 DNA follows: TGTGCCACCCTGGCTAGCTCTGGAAACACCATATATTTT. Translated, it gives CATLASSGNTIYF.

The J gene is TRBJ2-3, the V gene TRBV9, with a tentative D call TRBD2 (6 bases). The CDR3 consists of 15 residues. Germline V gene sequence: CDR1 SGDLS, CDR2 YYNGEE. Deletions cut 0 bases from V and 4 bases from J, with 12 bases between. CDR3 nucleotide sequence: TGTGCCAGCAGCGTAGGGGAGGTGGGGGCAGATACGCAGTATTTT. The encoded protein is CASSVGEVGADTQYF.

The genes are TRBV19 and TRBJ2-7, with 8 bases lining up with TRBD1. The CDR3 loop spans 14 amino acids. Germline CDR1 reads LNHDA; CDR2 reads SQIVND (reference sequence). Losses at the gene ends were 3 bases for V and 2 bases for J; bases not matched to a gene: 3. The CDR3 bases are TGTGCCAGTAGTATCAGGGGGCCCACCTACGAGCAGTACTTC. Translation: CASSIRGPTYEQYF.

This chain joins TRBV5-1 and TRBJ1-2, with a tentative D call TRBD1 (5 bases). The CDR3 is 13 residues long. Looked up from germline, CDR1 is SGHRS and CDR2 is YFSETQ. V lost 3 bases, J lost 4 bases, and 10 bases lay in between. This CDR3 reads CASSSTVSYGYTF. In DNA, the CDR3 is TGCGCCAGCAGCTCGACAGTATCCTATGGCTACACCTTC. Full variable domain (outside the CDR3, taken from reference TRBV5-1 and TRBJ1-2): KAGVTQTPRYLIKTRGQQVTLSCSPISGHRSVSWYQQTPGQGLQFLFEYFSETQRNKGNFPGRFSGRQFSNSRSEMNVSTLELGDSALYLCASSSTVSYGYTFGSGTRLTVV.